This T cell receptor beta chain was observed in a study of a mutant IDH1 vaccine in newly diagnosed glioma. About the research overall: Before enrollment, the patients had been treated with radiotherapy alone, temozolomide alone, or both together. Most of them had received both.

The protocol was immunoSEQ multiplex PCR, while the TCRdb copy is restricted to in-frame clones and leaves out a portion. The sample lists about 27,000 clones, more than 75% occurring once. Note on this clone: The antigen is undetermined.

Overall study results and limits: Vaccine-induced immune responses were detected in about 93% of patients. Pseudoprogression looked unconnected to shifts in top peripheral T cell clonotypes.

The time point is: week 35, safety follow-up. Each dose delivered 300 ug of mutant IDH1 20-mer peptide subcutaneously with imiquimod. Each patient was administered eight vaccinations, scheduled in weeks 1, 3, 5, 7, 11, 15, 19 and 23. Sequencing used PBMCs, obtained from a glioma patient whose treatment included an IDH1 peptide vaccine. This clonotype originated in a man aged 45-65 years with glioma.

The CDR3 bases are TGTGCCAGCAGTTTATCAGGGGCATCCTACAATGAGCAGTTCTTC. It encodes CASSLSGASYNEQFF. The V gene is TRBV27, the J gene TRBJ2-1, with TRBD1 as a possible D gene (5 bases). Germline V lookup: CDR1 MNHEY, CDR2 SMNVEV (reference sequence). V was shortened by 0 bases and J by 1 base, with 7 bases between the two germline ends. The CDR3 length is 15 residues.